The text below deals with one T cell receptor beta chain. Isolated RNA was reverse transcribed into cDNA used as the sequencing template. Profiled with immunoSEQ multiplex PCR; TCRdb holds only in-frame clones, not every one. Here the sample spans about 42,000 clones, about 71% being singletons. The sample originates from a study of CD8+ T cells in alopecia areata. Study-wide context: The drug, oral tofacitinib, was given to treated patients at 5 to 10 mg twice daily.

Treatment meaning: oral pan-JAK inhibitor, 5-10 mg twice daily. CDR1 is SGHTA, CDR2 FQGNSA, per germline. The CDR3 has 17 residues. V lost 1 base to trimming and J lost 2 bases, with 16 bases between them. The V call is TRBV7-2, the J call TRBJ2-3, with a possible D match to TRBD2 (6 bases). Sequencing was performed on CD8+ T cells sorted from blood, taken at week 4, from a patient treated with tofacitinib. This sequence was found in a human donor with alopecia areata. The CDR3 DNA reads as TGTGCCAGCAGCTTAGGATCGCGGGGCCTTAACACAGATACGCAGTATTTT. As protein: CASSLGSRGLNTDTQYF.